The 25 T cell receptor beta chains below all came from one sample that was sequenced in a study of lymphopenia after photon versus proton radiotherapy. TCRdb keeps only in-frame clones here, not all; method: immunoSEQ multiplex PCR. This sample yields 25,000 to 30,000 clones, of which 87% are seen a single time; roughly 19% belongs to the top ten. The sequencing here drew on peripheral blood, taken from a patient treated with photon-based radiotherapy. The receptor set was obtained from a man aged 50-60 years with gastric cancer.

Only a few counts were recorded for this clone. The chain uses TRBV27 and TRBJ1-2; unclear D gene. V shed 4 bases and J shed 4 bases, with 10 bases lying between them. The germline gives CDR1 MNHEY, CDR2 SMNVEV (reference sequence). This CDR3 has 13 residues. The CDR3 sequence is CASSSKRAYGYTF. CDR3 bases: TGTGCCAGCAGTTCCAAAAGAGCCTATGGCTACACCTTC.

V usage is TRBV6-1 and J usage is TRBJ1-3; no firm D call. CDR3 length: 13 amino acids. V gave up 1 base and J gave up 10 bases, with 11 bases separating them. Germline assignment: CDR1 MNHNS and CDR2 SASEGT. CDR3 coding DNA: TGTGCCAGCAGTGAAGGTAACAGAGGTACCATATATTTT. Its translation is CASSEGNRGTIYF.

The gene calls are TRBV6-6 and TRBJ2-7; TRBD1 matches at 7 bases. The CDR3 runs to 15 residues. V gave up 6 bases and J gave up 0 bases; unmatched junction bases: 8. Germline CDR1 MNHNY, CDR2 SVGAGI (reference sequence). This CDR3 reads CASRHTTGSSYEQYV. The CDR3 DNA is TGTGCCAGCAGGCACACGACAGGGAGCTCCTACGAGCAGTACGTC.

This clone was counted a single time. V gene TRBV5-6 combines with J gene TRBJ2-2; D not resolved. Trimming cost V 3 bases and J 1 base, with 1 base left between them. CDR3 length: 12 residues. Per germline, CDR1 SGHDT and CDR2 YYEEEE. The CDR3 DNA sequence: TGTGCCAGCAGCTGGAACACCGGGGAGCTGTTTTTT. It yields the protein CASSWNTGELFF.

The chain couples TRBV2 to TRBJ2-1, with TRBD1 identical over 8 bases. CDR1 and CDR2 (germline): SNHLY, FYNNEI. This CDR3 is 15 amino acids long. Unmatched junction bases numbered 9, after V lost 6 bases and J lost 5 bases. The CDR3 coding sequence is TGTGCCAGCAGCCCTCAGGGGGCTTTCCACAATGAGCAGTTCTTC. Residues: CASSPQGAFHNEQFF.

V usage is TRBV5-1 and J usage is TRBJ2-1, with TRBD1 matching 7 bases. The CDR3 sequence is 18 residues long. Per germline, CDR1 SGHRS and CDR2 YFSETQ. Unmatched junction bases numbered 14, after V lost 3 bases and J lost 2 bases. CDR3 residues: CASSSFGKLTGAYNEQFF. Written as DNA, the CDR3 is TGCGCCAGCAGCTCGTTCGGGAAACTTACAGGGGCCTACAATGAGCAGTTCTTC.

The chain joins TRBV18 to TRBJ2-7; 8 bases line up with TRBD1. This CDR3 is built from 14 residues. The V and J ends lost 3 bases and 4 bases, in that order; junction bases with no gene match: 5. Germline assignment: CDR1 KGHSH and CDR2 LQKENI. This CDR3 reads CASSPPGTGYEQYV. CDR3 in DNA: TGTGCCAGCTCACCCCCCGGGACAGGATACGAGCAGTACGTC.

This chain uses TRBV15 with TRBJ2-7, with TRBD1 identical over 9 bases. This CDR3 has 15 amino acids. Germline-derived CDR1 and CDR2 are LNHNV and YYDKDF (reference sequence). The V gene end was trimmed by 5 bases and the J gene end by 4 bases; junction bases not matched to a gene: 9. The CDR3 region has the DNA TGTGCCACCAGCGCACGACCGGGACAGGGATACGAGCAGTACTTC. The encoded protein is CATSARPGQGYEQYF.

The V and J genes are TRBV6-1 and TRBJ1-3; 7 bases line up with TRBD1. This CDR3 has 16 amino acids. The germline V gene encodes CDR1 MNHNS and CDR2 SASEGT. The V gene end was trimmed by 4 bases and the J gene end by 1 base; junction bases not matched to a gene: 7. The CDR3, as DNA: TGTGCCAGCAGTGCGAACTCAGGGGGGTCTGGAAACACCATATATTTT. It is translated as CASSANSGGSGNTIYF.

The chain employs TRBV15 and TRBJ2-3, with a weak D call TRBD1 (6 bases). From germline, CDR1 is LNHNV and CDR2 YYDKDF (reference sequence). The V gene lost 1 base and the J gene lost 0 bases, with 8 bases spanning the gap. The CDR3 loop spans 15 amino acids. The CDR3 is CATSRGQASTDTQYF. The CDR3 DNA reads TGTGCCACCAGCAGAGGACAGGCGAGCACAGATACGCAGTATTTT.

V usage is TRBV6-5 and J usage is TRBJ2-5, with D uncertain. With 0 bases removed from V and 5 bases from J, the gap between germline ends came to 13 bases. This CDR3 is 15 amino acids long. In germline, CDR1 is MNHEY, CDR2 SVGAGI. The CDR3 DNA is TGTGCCAGCAGTTACTCCTTCGGTAGCTTGGAGACCCAGTACTTC. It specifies CASSYSFGSLETQYF.

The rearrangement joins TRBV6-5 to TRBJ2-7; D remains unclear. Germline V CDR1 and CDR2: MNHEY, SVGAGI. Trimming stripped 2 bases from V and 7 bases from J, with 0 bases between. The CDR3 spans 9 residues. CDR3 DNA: TGTGCCAGCAGTTACGAGCAGTACTTC. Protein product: CASSYEQYF.

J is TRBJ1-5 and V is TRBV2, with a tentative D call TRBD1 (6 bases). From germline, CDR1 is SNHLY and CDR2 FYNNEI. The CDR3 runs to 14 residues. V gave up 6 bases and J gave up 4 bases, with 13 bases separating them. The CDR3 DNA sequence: TGTGCCAGCAGGAACGGGACACATAATCAGCCCCAGCATTTT. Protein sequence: CASRNGTHNQPQHF.

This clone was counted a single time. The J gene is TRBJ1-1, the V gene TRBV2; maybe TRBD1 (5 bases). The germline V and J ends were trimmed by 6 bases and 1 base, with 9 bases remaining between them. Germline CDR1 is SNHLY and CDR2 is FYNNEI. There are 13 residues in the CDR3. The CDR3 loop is CASSDGQNTEAFF. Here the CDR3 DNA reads TGTGCCAGCAGCGACGGACAGAACACTGAAGCTTTCTTT.

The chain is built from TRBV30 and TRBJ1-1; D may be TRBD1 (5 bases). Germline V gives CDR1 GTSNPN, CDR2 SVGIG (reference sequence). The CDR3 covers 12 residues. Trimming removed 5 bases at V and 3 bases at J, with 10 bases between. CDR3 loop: CAWWKGYTEAFF. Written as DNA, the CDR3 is TGTGCCTGGTGGAAGGGGTACACTGAAGCTTTCTTT.

CDR3: CASSRSGLTYEQYV. The DNA for the CDR3 is TGTGCCAGCAGCCGCTCCGGACTAACCTACGAGCAGTACGTC. This chain uses TRBV7-2 with TRBJ2-7; a possible D gene is TRBD2 (6 bases). Trimming pared 5 bases from V and 2 bases from J, leaving 13 bases between. The germline CDR1 and CDR2 sequences are SGHTA and FQGNSA. CDR3 length: 14 amino acids.

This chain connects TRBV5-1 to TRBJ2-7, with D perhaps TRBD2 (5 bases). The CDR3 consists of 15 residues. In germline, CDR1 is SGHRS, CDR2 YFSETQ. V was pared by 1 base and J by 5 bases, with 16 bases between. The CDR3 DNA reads TGCGCCAGCAGCTTGACCGGGGTCTCCCCTAACGAGCAGTACTTC. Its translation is CASSLTGVSPNEQYF.

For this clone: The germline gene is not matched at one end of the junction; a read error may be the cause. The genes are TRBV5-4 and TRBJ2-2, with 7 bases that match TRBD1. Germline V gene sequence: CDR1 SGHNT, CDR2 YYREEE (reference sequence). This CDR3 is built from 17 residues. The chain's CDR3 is CASSLADRETKTGELFF. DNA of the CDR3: TGTGCCAGCAGCTTGGCCGACAGGGAAACGAAAACCGGGGAGCTGTTTTTT.

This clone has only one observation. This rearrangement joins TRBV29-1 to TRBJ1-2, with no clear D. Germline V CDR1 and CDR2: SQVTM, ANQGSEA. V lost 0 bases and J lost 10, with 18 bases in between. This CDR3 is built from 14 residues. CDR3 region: CSVEDRSSGIFYTF. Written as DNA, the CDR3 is TGCAGCGTTGAAGATCGGTCCTCGGGGATCTTCTACACCTTC.

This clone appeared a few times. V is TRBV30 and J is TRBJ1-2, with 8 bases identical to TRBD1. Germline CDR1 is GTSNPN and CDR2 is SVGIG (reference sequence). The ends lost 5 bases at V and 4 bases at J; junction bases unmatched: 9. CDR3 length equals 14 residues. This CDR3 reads CAWEDRERGYGYTF. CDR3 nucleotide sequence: TGTGCCTGGGAGGACAGGGAAAGGGGCTATGGCTACACCTTC.

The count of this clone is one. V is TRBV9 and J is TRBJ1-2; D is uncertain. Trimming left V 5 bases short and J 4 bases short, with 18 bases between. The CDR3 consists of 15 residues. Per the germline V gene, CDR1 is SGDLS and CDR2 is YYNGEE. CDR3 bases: TGTGCCAGCAGACCCCACACGGAACCTTTCTATGGCTACACCTTC. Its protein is CASRPHTEPFYGYTF.

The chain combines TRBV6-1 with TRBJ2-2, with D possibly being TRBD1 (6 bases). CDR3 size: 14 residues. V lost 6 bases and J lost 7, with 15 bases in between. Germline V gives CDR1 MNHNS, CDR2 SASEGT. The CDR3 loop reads CASRGPRGFGELFF. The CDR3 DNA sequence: TGTGCCAGCAGAGGCCCAAGGGGGTTCGGGGAGCTGTTTTTT.

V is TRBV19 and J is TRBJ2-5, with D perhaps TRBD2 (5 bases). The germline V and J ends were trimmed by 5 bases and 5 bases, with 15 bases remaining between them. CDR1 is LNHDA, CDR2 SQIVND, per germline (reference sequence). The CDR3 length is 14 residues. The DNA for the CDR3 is TGTGCCAGTAGTCCACGGGGTTTGTGGGAGACCCAGTACTTC. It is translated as CASSPRGLWETQYF.

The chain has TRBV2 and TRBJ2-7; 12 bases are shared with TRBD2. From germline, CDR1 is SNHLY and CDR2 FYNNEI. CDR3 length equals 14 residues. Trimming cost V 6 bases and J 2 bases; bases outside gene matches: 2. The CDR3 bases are TGTGCCAGCAGATCTAGCGGGGGGGCCTACGAGCAGTACTTC. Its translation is CASRSSGGAYEQYF.

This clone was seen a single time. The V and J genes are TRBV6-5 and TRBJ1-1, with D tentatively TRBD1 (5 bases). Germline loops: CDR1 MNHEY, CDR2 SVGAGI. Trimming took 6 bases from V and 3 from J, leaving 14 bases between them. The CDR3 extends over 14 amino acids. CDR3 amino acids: CASSRTGGDTEAFF. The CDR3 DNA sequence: TGTGCCAGCAGCCGCACGGGGGGAGACACTGAAGCTTTCTTT.